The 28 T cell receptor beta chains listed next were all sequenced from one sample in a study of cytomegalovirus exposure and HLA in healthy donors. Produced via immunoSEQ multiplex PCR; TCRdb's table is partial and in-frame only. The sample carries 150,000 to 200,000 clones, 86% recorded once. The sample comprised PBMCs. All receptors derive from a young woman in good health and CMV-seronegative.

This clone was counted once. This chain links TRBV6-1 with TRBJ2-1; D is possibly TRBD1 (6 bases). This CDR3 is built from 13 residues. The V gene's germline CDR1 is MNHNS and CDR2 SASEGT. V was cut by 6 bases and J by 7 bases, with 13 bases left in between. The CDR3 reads CASRPTGPNEQFF. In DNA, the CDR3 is TGTGCCAGCAGACCCACAGGGCCGAATGAGCAGTTCTTC.

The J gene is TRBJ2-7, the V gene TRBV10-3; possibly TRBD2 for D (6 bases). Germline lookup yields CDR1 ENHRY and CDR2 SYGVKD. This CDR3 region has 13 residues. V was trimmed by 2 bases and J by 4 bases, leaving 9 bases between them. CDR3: CAISEIADYEQYF. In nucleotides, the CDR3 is TGTGCCATCAGTGAGATAGCGGATTACGAGCAGTACTTC.

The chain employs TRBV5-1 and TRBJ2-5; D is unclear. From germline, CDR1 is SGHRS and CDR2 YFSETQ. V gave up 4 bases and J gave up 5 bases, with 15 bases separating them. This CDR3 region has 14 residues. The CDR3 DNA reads TGCGCCAGCAGCCACGGCCTAACCCAGGAGACCCAGTACTTC. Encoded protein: CASSHGLTQETQYF.

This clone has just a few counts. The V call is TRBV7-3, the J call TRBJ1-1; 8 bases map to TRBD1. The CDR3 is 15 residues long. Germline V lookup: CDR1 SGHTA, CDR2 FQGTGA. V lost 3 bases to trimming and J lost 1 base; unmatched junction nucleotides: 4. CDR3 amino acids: CASSFLDRGNTEAFF. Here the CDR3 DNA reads TGTGCCAGCAGCTTCCTCGACAGGGGGAACACTGAAGCTTTCTTT. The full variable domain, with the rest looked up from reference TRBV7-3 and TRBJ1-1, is GAGVSQTPSNKVTEKGKYVELRCDPISGHTALYWYRQSLGQGPEFLIYFQGTGAADDSGLPNDRFFAVRPEGSVSTLKIQRTERGDSAVYLCASSFLDRGNTEAFFGQGTRLTVV.

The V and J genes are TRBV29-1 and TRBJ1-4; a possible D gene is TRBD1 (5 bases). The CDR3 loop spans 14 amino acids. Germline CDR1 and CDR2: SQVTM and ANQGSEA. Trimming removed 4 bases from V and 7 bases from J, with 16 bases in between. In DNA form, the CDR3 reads TGCAGCGTTGCCGGGGGACCGTTTCCTGAAAAACTGTTTTTT. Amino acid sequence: CSVAGGPFPEKLFF.

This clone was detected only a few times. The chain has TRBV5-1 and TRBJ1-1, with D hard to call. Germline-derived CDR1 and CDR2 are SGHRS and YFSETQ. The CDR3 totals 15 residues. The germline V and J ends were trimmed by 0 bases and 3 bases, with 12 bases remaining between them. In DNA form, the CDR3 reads TGCGCCAGCAGCTTGGACTGGGGAAGACACACTGAAGCTTTCTTT. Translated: CASSLDWGRHTEAFF.

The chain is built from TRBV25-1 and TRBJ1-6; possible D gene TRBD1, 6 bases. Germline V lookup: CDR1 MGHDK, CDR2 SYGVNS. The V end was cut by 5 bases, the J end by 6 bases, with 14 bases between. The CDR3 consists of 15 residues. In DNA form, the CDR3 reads TGTGCCAGCAGTCCCCCGACAGGAGGTAATTCACCCCTCCACTTT. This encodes CASSPPTGGNSPLHF.

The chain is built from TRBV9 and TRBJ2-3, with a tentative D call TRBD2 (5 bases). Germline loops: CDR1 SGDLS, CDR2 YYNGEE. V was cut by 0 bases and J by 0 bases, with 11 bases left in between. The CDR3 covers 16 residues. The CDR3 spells CASSVGVGESTDTQYF. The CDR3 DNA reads TGTGCCAGCAGCGTAGGAGTCGGGGAGAGCACAGATACGCAGTATTTT.

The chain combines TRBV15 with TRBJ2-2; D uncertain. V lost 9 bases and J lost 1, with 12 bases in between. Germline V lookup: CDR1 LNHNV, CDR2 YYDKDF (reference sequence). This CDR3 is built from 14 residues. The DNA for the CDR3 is TGTGCCACAAGAACCAGACAGAACACCGGGGAGCTGTTTTTT. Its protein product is CATRTRQNTGELFF.

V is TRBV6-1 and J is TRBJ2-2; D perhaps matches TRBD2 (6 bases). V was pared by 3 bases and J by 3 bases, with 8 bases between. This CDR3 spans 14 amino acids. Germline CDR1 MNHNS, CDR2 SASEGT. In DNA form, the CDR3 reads TGTGCCAGCAGTGACTCGGGGGACACCGGGGAGCTGTTTTTT. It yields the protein CASSDSGDTGELFF.

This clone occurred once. DNA for the CDR3: TGTGCCACCAGCAGAGGACAGGGCGGGGCTCAGCCCCAGCATTTT. Translation: CATSRGQGGAQPQHF. The chain combines TRBV15 with TRBJ1-5, with 7 nucleotides matching TRBD1. The germline CDR1 and CDR2 sequences are LNHNV and YYDKDF (reference sequence). The trim removed 1 base at V and 6 bases at J, leaving 6 bases unmatched. The CDR3 runs 15 residues.

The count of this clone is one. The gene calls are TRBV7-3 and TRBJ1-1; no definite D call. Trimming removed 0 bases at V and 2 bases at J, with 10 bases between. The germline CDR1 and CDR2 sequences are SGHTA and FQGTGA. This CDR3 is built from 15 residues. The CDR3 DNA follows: TGTGCCAGCAGCTTAACTCGAGGGATTAACACTGAAGCTTTCTTT. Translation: CASSLTRGINTEAFF.

CDR3 DNA sequence: TGTGCCAGCAGTGAGGGACGGGAGAAGTTCTATGGCTACACCTTC. Its protein is CASSEGREKFYGYTF. The chain carries TRBV6-1 and TRBJ1-2, with a weak D call TRBD1 (5 bases). CDR1 is MNHNS, CDR2 SASEGT, per germline. V shed 3 bases and J shed 4 bases, with 15 bases lying between them. The CDR3 contains 15 residues.

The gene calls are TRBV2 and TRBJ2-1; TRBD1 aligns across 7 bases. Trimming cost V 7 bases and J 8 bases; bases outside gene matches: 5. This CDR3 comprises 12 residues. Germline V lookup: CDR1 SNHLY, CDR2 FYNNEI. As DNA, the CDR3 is TGTGCCAGCATTTACAGGGGTGATGAGCAGTTCTTC. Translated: CASIYRGDEQFF. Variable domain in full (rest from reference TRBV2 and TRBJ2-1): EPEVTQTPSHQVTQMGQEVILRCVPISNHLYFYWYRQILGQKVEFLVSFYNNEISEKSEIFDDQFSVERPDGSNFTLKIRSTKLEDSAMYFCASIYRGDEQFFGPGTRLTVL.

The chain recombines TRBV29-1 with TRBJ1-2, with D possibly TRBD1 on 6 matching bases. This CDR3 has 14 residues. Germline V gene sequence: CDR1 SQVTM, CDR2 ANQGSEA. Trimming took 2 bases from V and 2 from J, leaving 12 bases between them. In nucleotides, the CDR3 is TGCAGCGTTGAACCCCCAGGGGCAAACTATGGCTACACCTTC. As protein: CSVEPPGANYGYTF.

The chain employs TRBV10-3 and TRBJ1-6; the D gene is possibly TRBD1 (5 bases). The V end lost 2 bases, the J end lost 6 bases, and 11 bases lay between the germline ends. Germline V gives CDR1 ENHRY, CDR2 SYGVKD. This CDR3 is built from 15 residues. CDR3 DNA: TGTGCCATCAGTGAGACGCCAGGGTTTAATTCACCCCTCCACTTT. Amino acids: CAISETPGFNSPLHF.

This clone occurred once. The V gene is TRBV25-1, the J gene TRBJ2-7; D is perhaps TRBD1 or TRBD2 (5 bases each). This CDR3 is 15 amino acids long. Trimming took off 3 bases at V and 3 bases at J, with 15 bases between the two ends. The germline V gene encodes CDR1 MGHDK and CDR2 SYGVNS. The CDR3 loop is CASSDDQRGVYEQYF. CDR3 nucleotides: TGTGCCAGCAGTGACGACCAGAGGGGAGTCTACGAGCAGTACTTC.

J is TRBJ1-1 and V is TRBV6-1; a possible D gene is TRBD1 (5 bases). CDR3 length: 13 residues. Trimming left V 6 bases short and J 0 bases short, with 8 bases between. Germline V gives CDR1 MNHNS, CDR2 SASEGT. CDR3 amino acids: CASSQTVNTEAFF. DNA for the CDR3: TGTGCCAGCAGCCAGACAGTGAACACTGAAGCTTTCTTT.

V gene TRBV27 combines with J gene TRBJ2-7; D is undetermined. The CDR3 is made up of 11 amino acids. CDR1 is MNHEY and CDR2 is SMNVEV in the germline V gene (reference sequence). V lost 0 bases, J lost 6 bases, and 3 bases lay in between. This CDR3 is CASSLSGEQYF. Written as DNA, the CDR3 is TGTGCCAGCAGTTTATCGGGCGAGCAGTACTTC.

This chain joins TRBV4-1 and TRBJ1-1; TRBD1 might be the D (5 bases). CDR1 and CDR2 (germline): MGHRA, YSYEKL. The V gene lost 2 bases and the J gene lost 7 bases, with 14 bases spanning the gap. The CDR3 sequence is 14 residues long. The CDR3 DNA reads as TGCGCCAGCAGCCAATGGGGTCAGGGAAATGAAGCTTTCTTT. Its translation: CASSQWGQGNEAFF.

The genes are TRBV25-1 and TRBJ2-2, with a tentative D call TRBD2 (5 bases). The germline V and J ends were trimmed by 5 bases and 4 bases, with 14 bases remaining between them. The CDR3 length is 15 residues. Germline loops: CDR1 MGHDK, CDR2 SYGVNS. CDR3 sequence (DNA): TGTGCCAGCAGTTACTCGGACCGGGGCACCGGGGAGCTGTTTTTT. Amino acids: CASSYSDRGTGELFF.

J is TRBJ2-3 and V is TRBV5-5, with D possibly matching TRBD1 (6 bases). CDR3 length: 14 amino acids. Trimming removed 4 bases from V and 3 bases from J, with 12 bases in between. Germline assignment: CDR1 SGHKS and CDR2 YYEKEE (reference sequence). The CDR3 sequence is CASSLFTGTDTQYF. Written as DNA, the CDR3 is TGTGCCAGCAGCCTGTTTACAGGGACAGATACGCAGTATTTT.

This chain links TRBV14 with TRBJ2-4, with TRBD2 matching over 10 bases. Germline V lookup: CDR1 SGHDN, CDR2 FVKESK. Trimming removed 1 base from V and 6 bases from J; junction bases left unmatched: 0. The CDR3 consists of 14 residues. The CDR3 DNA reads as TGTGCCAGCAGCCAAGGGACTAGCGGAAACATTCAGTACTTC. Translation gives CASSQGTSGNIQYF. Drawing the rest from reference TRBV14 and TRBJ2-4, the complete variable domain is EAGVTQFPSHSVIEKGQTVTLRCDPISGHDNLYWYRRVMGKEIKFLLHFVKESKQDESGMPNNRFLAERTGGTYSTLKVQPAELEDSGVYFCASSQGTSGNIQYFGAGTRLSVL.

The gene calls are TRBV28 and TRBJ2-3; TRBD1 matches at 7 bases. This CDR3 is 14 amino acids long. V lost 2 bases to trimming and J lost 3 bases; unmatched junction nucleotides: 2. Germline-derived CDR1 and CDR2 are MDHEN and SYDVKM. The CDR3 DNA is TGTGCCAGCAGTTTAAGGGGGCGGACAGATACGCAGTATTTT. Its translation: CASSLRGRTDTQYF.

This chain's CDR3 is CASTKRSGQGNEKLFF. The CDR3 DNA reads TGTGCCAGCACCAAAAGGAGTGGACAGGGGAATGAAAAACTGTTTTTT. V usage is TRBV5-6 and J usage is TRBJ1-4, with TRBD1 matching 9 bases. There are 16 residues in the CDR3. In germline, CDR1 is SGHDT, CDR2 YYEEEE. V gave up 6 bases and J gave up 5 bases; unmatched junction bases: 11.

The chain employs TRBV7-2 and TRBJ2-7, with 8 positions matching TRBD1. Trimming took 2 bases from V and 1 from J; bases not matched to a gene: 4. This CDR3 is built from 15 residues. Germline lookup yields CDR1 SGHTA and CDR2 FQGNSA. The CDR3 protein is CASSLFWTGSYEQYF. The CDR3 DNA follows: TGTGCCAGCAGCTTATTTTGGACAGGGTCCTACGAGCAGTACTTC.

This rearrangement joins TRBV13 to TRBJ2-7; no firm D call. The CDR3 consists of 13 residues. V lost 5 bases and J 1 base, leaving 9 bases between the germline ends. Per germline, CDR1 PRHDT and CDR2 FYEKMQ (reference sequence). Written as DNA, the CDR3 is TGTGCCAGCAGCCTCGCAGGATCCTACGAGCAGTACTTC. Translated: CASSLAGSYEQYF. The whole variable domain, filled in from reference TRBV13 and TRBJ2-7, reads AAGVIQSPRHLIKEKRETATLKCYPIPRHDTVYWYQQGPGQDPQFLISFYEKMQSDKGSIPDRFSAQQFSDYHSELNMSSLELGDSALYFCASSLAGSYEQYFGPGTRLTVT.

In DNA, the CDR3 is TGTGCCAGCAGCCAGCGGGACAGTTTTGGCTACACCTTC. Its protein product is CASSQRDSFGYTF. The V call is TRBV14, the J call TRBJ1-2, with 7 bases fitting TRBD1. Trimming removed 3 bases from V and 7 bases from J; junction bases left unmatched: 5. Germline V gene sequence: CDR1 SGHDN, CDR2 FVKESK. The CDR3 covers 13 residues. Complete variable domain (other parts from reference TRBV14 and TRBJ1-2): EAGVTQFPSHSVIEKGQTVTLRCDPISGHDNLYWYRRVMGKEIKFLLHFVKESKQDESGMPNNRFLAERTGGTYSTLKVQPAELEDSGVYFCASSQRDSFGYTFGSGTRLTVV.